This entry lists 15 T cell receptor beta chains sequenced from one sample in a study of naive CD8 T cells in extremely preterm neonates. Whole-study findings and limits: Preterm CDR3s were shorter than older groups', with fewer N additions and less trimming.

TCRdb's copy holds only in-frame clones and misses some; the assay was immunoSEQ multiplex PCR. The sample shows around 25,000 clones, 70% to 90% of them seen only once. Antigen specificity for these receptors is unknown. Samples were taken at extremely preterm deliveries at about 22-27 weeks of gestation. Sequenced: naive CD8+ T cells from cord blood. The receptors shown here come from a boy who was born preterm.

Concerning this clone itself: One end of the junction varies from germline; a read error may be responsible. Other DNA sequences in the same sample also yield this CDR3. The V gene is TRBV4-1, the J gene TRBJ2-7; TRBD2 matches 10 bases. From germline, CDR1 is MGHRA and CDR2 YSYEKL. This CDR3 is built from 14 residues. The chain's CDR3 is CASSLSGGAYEQYF. CDR3 sequence (DNA): TGTGCCAGCAGCTTAAGCGGGGGGGCCTACGAGCAGTACTTC.

This chain connects TRBV5-6 to TRBJ2-7; 9 bases map to TRBD2. The V gene's germline CDR1 is SGHDT and CDR2 YYEEEE. The CDR3 is made up of 15 amino acids. The J segment lost 6 bases and the V segment lost 0 bases, leaving 7 bases of the junction unmatched. CDR3 coding DNA: TGTGCCAGCAGCTTGGGCGGGGGGGCCCCTATCGAGCAGTACTTC. Residues: CASSLGGGAPIEQYF. Looking up the rest from reference TRBV5-6 and TRBJ2-7 gives the full variable domain: DAGVTQSPTHLIKTRGQQVTLRCSPKSGHDTVSWYQQALGQGPQFIFQYYEEEERQRGNFPDRFSGHQFPNYSSELNVNALLLGDSALYLCASSLGGGAPIEQYFGPGTRLTVT.

This clone has only a few counts. The same CDR3 also results from other DNA sequences found in this sample. V usage is TRBV5-1 and J usage is TRBJ2-7, with 8 bases matching TRBD1. Germline V gives CDR1 SGHRS, CDR2 YFSETQ. The CDR3 is made up of 13 amino acids. The V segment lost 3 bases and the J segment 1 base; nucleotides outside the gene matches: 0. Written as DNA, the CDR3 is TGCGCCAGCAGCTGGACAGGGTCCTACGAGCAGTACTTC. Amino acid sequence: CASSWTGSYEQYF.

The table lists this clone with a count of one. This rearrangement joins TRBV30 to TRBJ2-6; D unresolved. Germline assignment: CDR1 GTSNPN and CDR2 SVGIG (reference sequence). The CDR3 extends over 16 amino acids. Trimming cost V 2 bases and J 0 bases, with 11 bases left between them. The CDR3 sequence: CAWSWMVLSGANVLTF. In DNA, the CDR3 is TGTGCCTGGAGTTGGATGGTCCTCTCTGGGGCCAACGTCCTGACTTTC.

The chain carries TRBV6-5 and TRBJ1-1; D is uncertain. Germline lookup yields CDR1 MNHEY and CDR2 SVGAGI. Trimming left V 0 bases short and J 2 bases short, with 4 bases between. This CDR3 is 13 amino acids long. Here the CDR3 DNA reads TGTGCCAGCAGTTACTCAGCCAACACTGAAGCTTTCTTT. It yields the protein CASSYSANTEAFF.

This clone came up once. V usage is TRBV7-2 and J usage is TRBJ1-2; 10 bases are a match to TRBD1. V was pared by 1 base and J by 4 bases, with 0 bases of the junction left unmatched. The V gene's germline CDR1 is SGHTA and CDR2 FQGNSA. The CDR3 has 14 residues. Written as DNA, the CDR3 is TGTGCCAGCAGCTTAGGGACAGGGGGCTATGGCTACACCTTC. As protein: CASSLGTGGYGYTF.

V usage is TRBV4-2 and J usage is TRBJ1-1; maybe TRBD1 (5 bases). Per germline, CDR1 LGHNA and CDR2 YNFKEQ. The CDR3 sequence is 12 residues long. With 3 bases removed from V and 3 bases from J, the gap between germline ends came to 5 bases. The CDR3 nucleotides read TGTGCCAGCAGCCACAGGGACACTGAAGCTTTCTTT. Protein product: CASSHRDTEAFF.

The chain links TRBV27 to TRBJ2-1, with 9 positions matching TRBD2. In germline, CDR1 is MNHEY, CDR2 SMNVEV (reference sequence). Unmatched junction bases numbered 6, after V lost 2 bases and J lost 7 bases. This CDR3 spans 15 amino acids. The chain's CDR3 is CASSLGTSRRNEQFF. As DNA, the CDR3 is TGTGCCAGCAGTTTAGGGACTAGCAGGAGGAATGAGCAGTTCTTC.

The chain employs TRBV10-3 and TRBJ2-3; no firm D call. The germline V gene has CDR1 ENHRY and CDR2 SYGVKD. CDR3 size: 11 residues. The V gene lost 8 bases and the J gene lost 1 base, with 4 bases spanning the gap. CDR3 protein: CAIGGTDTQYF. The CDR3 nucleotides are TGTGCCATCGGGGGCACAGATACGCAGTATTTT.

The chain employs TRBV7-8 and TRBJ2-7; 10 positions agree with TRBD2. Germline CDR1 SGHVS, CDR2 FQNEAQ. The ends lost 5 bases at V and 6 bases at J; junction bases unmatched: 7. The CDR3 runs to 14 residues. Here the CDR3 DNA reads TGTGCCAGCAGCCCTGCTAGCGGGGGCTTCGAGCAGTACTTC. It yields the protein CASSPASGGFEQYF.

J is TRBJ1-2 and V is TRBV5-4; maybe TRBD1 (5 bases). Trimming pared 4 bases from V and 2 bases from J, leaving 12 bases between. Germline assignment: CDR1 SGHNT and CDR2 YYREEE (reference sequence). This CDR3 comprises 14 residues. The DNA of the CDR3 is TGTGCCAGCAGCCCACCCAGGGAAAACTATGGCTACACCTTC. Translated, it gives CASSPPRENYGYTF.

This clone appeared once. This chain uses TRBV2 with TRBJ2-5; 8 nucleotides align to TRBD2. With V trimmed by 3 bases and J by 2 bases, 8 bases remained unmatched. The germline V gene has CDR1 SNHLY and CDR2 FYNNEI. This CDR3 contains 16 residues. The CDR3 region is CASSEGGGPPQETQYF. In nucleotides, the CDR3 is TGTGCCAGCAGTGAGGGCGGGGGGCCCCCTCAAGAGACCCAGTACTTC.

In this sample, this clone turned up a few times. At the DNA level, this CDR3 is encoded by other sequences in the same sample as well. The J gene is TRBJ1-4, the V gene TRBV9; TRBD1 matches at 7 bases. With 3 bases clipped from V and 7 bases from J, the junction kept 0 bases outside the gene matches. The germline CDR1 and CDR2 sequences are SGDLS and YYNGEE. The CDR3 consists of 12 residues. The CDR3 loop is CASSGQGEKLFF. The DNA for the CDR3 is TGTGCCAGCAGCGGACAGGGTGAAAAACTGTTTTTT.

This clone has a single count. This chain uses TRBV19 with TRBJ1-6; D unresolved. The germline V gene encodes CDR1 LNHDA and CDR2 SQIVND (reference sequence). CDR3 length: 13 residues. Trimming shortened V by 1 base and J by 5 bases, and 3 bases separated the two germline ends. The CDR3: CASSIGHNSPLHF. CDR3 nucleotides: TGTGCCAGTAGTATAGGACATAATTCACCCCTCCACTTT. The variable domain in full, with the rest retrieved from reference TRBV19 and TRBJ1-6, is DGGITQSPKYLFRKEGQNVTLSCEQNLNHDAMYWYRQDPGQGLRLIYYSQIVNDFQKGDIAEGYSVSREKKESFPLTVTSAQKNPTAFYLCASSIGHNSPLHFGNGTRLTVT.

This chain links TRBV9 with TRBJ1-2; D unclear. V lost 0 bases and J lost 0, with 9 bases in between. Germline V gene sequence: CDR1 SGDLS, CDR2 YYNGEE. The CDR3 is 15 residues long. The CDR3 nucleotides read TGTGCCAGCAGCGTAGCAACAACACCTAACTATGGCTACACCTTC. Protein product: CASSVATTPNYGYTF. Using reference TRBV9 and TRBJ1-2 for the parts outside the CDR3, the full variable domain is DSGVTQTPKHLITATGQRVTLRCSPRSGDLSVYWYQQSLDQGLQFLIQYYNGEERAKGNILERFSAQQFPDLHSELNLSSLELGDSALYFCASSVATTPNYGYTFGSGTRLTVV.